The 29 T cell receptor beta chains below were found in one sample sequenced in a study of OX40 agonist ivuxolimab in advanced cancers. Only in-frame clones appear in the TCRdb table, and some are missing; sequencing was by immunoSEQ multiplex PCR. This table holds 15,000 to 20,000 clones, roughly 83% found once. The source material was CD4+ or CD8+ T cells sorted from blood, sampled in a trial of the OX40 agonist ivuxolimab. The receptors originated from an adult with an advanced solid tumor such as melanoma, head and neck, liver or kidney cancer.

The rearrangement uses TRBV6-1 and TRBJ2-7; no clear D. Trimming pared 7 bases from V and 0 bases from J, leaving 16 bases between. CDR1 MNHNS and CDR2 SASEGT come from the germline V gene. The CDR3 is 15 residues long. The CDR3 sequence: CASTESPISSYEQYF. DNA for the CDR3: TGTGCCAGCACAGAGAGCCCGATTAGCTCCTACGAGCAGTACTTC.

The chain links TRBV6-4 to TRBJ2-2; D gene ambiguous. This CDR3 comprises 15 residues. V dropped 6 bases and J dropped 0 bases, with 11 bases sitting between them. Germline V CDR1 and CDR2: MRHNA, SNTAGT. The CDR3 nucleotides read TGTGCCAGCAGCCCATCCCACCCGAACACCGGGGAGCTGTTTTTT. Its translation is CASSPSHPNTGELFF.

The CDR3 DNA follows: TGTGCCAGCACACTCCAGATTAACACCGGGGAGCTGTTTTTT. Amino acid sequence: CASTLQINTGELFF. This chain uses TRBV9 with TRBJ2-2; no clear D. The germline gives CDR1 SGDLS, CDR2 YYNGEE. The CDR3 length is 14 residues. V lost 6 bases and J 2 bases, leaving 11 bases between the germline ends.

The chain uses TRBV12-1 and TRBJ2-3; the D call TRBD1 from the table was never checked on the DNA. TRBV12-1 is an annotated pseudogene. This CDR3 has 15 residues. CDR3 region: CASSKGQPSTDTQYF. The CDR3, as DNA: TGTGCCAGCAGCAAGGGACAGCCGAGCACAGATACGCAGTATTTT.

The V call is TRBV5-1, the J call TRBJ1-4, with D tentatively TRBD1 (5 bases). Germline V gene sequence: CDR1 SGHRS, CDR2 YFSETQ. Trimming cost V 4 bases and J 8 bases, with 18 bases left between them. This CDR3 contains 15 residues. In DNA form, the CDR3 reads TGCGCCAGCAGCGCCGCAGGGTCGCAGAGCGAAAAACTGTTTTTT. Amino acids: CASSAAGSQSEKLFF.

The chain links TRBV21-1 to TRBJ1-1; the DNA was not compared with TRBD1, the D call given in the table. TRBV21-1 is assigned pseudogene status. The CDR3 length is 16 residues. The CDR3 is CATGQGARGEPWGAFF. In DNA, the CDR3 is TGTGCCACTGGACAGGGGGCGAGAGGGGAGCCATGGGGAGCTTTCTTT.

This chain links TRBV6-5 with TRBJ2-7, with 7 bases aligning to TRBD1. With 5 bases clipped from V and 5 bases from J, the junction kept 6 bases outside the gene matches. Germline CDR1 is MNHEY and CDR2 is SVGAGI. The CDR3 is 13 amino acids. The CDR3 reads CASSDLGQDEQYF. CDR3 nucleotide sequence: TGTGCCAGCAGTGATCTCGGACAGGACGAGCAGTACTTC.

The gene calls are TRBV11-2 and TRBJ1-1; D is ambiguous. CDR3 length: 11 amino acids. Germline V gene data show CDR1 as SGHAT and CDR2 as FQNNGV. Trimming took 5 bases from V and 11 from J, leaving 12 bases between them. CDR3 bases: TGTGCCAGCAGCGGGTTTCTTGGGGCTTTCTTT. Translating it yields CASSGFLGAFF.

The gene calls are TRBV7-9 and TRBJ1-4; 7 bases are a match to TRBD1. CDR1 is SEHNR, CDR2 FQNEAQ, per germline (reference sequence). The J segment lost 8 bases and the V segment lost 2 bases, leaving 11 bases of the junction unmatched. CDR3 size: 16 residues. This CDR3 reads CASSLYYRGGREKLFF. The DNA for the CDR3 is TGTGCCAGCAGCTTATATTACAGGGGAGGACGGGAAAAACTGTTTTTT.

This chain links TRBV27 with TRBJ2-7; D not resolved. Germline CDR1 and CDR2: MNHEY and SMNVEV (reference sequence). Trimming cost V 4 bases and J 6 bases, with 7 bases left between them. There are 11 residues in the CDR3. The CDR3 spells CASSSLLEQYF. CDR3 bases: TGTGCCAGCAGTTCCCTCCTCGAGCAGTACTTC.

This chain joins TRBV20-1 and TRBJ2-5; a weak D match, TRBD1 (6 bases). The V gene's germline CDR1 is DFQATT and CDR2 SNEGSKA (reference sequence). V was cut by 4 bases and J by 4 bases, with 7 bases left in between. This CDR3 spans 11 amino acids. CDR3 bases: TGCAGTGCTAACAGGGTAGAGACCCAGTACTTC. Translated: CSANRVETQYF.

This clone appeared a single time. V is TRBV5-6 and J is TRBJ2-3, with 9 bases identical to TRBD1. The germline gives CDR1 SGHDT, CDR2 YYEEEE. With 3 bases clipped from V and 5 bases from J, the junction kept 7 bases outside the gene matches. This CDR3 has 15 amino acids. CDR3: CASSSGQGSLDTQYF. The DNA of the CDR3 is TGTGCCAGCAGCTCAGGACAGGGGTCGTTAGATACGCAGTATTTT.

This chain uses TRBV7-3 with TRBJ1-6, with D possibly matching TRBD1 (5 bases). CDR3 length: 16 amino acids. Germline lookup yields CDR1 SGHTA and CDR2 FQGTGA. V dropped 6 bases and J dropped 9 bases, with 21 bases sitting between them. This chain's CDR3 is CASRPATGTDCSPLHF. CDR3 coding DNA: TGTGCCAGCAGACCCGCCACCGGGACCGACTGTTCACCCCTCCACTTT. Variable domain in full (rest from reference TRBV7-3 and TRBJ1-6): GAGVSQTPSNKVTEKGKYVELRCDPISGHTALYWYRQSLGQGPEFLIYFQGTGAADDSGLPNDRFFAVRPEGSVSTLKIQRTERGDSAVYLCASRPATGTDCSPLHFGNGTRLTVT.

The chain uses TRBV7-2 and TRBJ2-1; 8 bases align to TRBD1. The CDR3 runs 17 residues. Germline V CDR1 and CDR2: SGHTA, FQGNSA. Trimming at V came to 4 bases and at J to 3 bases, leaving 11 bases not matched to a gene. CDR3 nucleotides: TGTGCCAGCAGCTCCTTACCGGACAGGGCGAGCTACAATGAGCAGTTCTTC. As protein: CASSSLPDRASYNEQFF. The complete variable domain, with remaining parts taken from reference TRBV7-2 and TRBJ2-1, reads GAGVSQSPSNKVTEKGKDVELRCDPISGHTALYWYRQSLGQGLEFLIYFQGNSAPDKSGLPSDRFSAERTGGSVSTLTIQRTQQEDSAVYLCASSSLPDRASYNEQFFGPGTRLTVL.

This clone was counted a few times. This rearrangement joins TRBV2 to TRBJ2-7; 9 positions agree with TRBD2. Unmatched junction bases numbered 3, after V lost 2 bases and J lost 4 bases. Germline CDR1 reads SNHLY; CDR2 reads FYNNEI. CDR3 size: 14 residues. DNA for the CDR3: TGTGCCAGCAGTGAAACTAGCGGGCGATACGAGCAGTACTTC. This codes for CASSETSGRYEQYF.

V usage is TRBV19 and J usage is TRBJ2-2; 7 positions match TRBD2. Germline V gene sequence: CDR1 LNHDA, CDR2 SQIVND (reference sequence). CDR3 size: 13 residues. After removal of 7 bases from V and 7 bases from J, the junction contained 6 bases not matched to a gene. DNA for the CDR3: TGTGCCAGTAACCTAGCGGACCTCGGGGAGCTGTTTTTT. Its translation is CASNLADLGELFF. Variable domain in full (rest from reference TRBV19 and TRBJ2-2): DGGITQSPKYLFRKEGQNVTLSCEQNLNHDAMYWYRQDPGQGLRLIYYSQIVNDFQKGDIAEGYSVSREKKESFPLTVTSAQKNPTAFYLCASNLADLGELFFGEGSRLTVL.

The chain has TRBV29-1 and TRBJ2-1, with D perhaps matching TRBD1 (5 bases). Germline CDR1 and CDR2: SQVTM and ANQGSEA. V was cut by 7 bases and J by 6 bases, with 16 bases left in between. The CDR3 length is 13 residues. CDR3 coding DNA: TGCAGCGCGCGGCAGGGCACGAGCAATGAGCAGTTCTTC. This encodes CSARQGTSNEQFF.

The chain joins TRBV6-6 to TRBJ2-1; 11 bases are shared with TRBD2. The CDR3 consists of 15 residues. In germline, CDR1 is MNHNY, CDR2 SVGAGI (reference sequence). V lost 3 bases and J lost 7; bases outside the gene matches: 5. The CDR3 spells CASSYLAGGRNEQFF. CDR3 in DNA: TGTGCCAGCAGTTATTTAGCGGGAGGGCGGAATGAGCAGTTCTTC.

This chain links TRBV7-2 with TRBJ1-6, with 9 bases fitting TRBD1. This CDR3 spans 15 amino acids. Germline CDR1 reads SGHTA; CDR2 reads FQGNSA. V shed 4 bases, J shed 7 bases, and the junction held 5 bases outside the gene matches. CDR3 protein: CASSWVGQGNSPLHF. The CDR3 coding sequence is TGTGCCAGCAGCTGGGTCGGACAGGGGAATTCACCCCTCCACTTT. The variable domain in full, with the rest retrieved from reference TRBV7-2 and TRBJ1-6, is GAGVSQSPSNKVTEKGKDVELRCDPISGHTALYWYRQSLGQGLEFLIYFQGNSAPDKSGLPSDRFSAERTGGSVSTLTIQRTQQEDSAVYLCASSWVGQGNSPLHFGNGTRLTVT.

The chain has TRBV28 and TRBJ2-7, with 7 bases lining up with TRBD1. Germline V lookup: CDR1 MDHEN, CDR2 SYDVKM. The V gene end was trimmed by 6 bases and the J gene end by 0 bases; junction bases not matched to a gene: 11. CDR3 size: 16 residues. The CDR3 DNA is TGTGCCAGCAGCTCCCCAGCAGGGGGTAGCTCCTACGAGCAGTACTTC. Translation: CASSSPAGGSSYEQYF.

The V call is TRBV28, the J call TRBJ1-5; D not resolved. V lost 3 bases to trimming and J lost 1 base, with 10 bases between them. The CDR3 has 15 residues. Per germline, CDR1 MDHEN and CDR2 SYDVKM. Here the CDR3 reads CASSLWEVSNQPQHF. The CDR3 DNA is TGTGCCAGCAGTTTGTGGGAGGTCAGCAATCAGCCCCAGCATTTT.

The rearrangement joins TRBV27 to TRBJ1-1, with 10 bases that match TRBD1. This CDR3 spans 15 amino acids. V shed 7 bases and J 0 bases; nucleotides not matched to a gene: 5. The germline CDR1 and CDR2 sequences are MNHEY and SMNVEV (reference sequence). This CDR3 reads CASIRTGGMNTEAFF. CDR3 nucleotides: TGTGCCAGCATTCGGACAGGGGGAATGAACACTGAAGCTTTCTTT.

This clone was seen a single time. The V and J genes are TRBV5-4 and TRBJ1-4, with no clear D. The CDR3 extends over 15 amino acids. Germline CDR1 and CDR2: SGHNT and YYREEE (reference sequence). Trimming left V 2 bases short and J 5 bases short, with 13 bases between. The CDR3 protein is CASSLAVGGNEKLFF. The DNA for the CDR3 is TGTGCCAGCAGCTTAGCTGTTGGCGGGAATGAAAAACTGTTTTTT.

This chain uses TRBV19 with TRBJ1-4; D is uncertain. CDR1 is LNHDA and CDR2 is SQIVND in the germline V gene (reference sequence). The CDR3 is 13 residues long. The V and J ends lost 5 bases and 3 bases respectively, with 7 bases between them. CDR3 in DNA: TGTGCCAGTAGTCCCAGGTCTAATGAAAAACTGTTTTTT. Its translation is CASSPRSNEKLFF.

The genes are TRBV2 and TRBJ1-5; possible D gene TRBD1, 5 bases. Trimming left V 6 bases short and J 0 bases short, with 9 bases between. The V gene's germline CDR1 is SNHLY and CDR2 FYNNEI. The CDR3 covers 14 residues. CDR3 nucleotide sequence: TGTGCCAGCAGGGGGGAATATAGCAATCAGCCCCAGCATTTT. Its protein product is CASRGEYSNQPQHF.

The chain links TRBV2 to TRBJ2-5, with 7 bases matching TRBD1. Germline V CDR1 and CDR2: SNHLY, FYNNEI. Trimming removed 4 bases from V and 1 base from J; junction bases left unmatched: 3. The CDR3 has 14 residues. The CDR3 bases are TGTGCCAGCAGTGTTGGGACAGTCCAAGAGACCCAGTACTTC. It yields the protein CASSVGTVQETQYF.

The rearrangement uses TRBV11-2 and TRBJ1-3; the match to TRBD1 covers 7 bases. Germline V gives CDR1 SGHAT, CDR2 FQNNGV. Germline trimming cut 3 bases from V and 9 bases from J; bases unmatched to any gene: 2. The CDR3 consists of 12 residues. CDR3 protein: CASSFAGGTIYF. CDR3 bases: TGTGCCAGCAGCTTCGCAGGGGGCACCATATATTTT.

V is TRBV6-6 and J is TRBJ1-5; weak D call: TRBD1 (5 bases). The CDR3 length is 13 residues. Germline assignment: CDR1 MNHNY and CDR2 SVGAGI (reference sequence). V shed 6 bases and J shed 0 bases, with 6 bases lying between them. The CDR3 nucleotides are TGTGCCAGCAGCAGGGTTAGCAATCAGCCCCAGCATTTT. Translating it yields CASSRVSNQPQHF.

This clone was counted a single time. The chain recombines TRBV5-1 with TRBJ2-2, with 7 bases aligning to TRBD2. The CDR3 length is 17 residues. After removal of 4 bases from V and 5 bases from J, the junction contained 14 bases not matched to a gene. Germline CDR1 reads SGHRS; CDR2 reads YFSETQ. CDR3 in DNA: TGCGCCAGCAGCCCCCCTCGGCGCGGGGGACCAACCGGGGAGCTGTTTTTT. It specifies CASSPPRRGGPTGELFF. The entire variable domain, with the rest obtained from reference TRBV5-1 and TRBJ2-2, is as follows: KAGVTQTPRYLIKTRGQQVTLSCSPISGHRSVSWYQQTPGQGLQFLFEYFSETQRNKGNFPGRFSGRQFSNSRSEMNVSTLELGDSALYLCASSPPRRGGPTGELFFGEGSRLTVL.